This paragraph reports one T cell receptor (beta chain). The data derive from a study of blood T cell repertoires in COVID-19. Clones were sequenced by immunoSEQ multiplex PCR, and TCRdb holds only the in-frame ones, with some missing. The data contain roughly 70,000 clones, 80% of them singletons. Germline V gene data show CDR1 as KGHSH and CDR2 as LQKENI. The V and J ends lost 2 bases and 6 bases respectively, with 16 bases between them. The CDR3 totals 15 residues. The chain carries TRBV18 and TRBJ1-2, with TRBD1 as a possible D gene (5 bases). The sequence came from a man between 65 and 85 years old who had recovered from COVID-19. The sample consisted of peripheral blood. The CDR3 DNA reads TGTGCCAGCTCACCAGGAGACGGGGGGTATAATGGCTACACCTTC. The encoded protein is CASSPGDGGYNGYTF.